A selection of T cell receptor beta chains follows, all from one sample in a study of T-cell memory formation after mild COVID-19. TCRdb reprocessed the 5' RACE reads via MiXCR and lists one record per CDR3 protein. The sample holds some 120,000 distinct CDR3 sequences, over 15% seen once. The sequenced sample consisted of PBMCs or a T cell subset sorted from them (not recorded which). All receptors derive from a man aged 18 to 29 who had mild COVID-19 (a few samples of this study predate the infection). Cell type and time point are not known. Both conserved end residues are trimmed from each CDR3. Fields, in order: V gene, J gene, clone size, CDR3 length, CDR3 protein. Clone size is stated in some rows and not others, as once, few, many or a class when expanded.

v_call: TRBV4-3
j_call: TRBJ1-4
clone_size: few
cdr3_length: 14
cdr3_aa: ASSPTGQIGSEKLF

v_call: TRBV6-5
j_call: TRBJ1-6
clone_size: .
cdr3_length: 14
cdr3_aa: ATEARGRPGNSPLH

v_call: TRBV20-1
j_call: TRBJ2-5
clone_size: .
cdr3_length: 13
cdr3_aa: SARVPSGGVETQY

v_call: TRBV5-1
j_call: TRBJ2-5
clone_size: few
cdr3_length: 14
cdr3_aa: ASSPGQGRVSETQY

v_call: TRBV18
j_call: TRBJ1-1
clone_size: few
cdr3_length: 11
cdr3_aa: ASSPVFNTEAF

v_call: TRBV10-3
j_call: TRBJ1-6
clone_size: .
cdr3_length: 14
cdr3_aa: AISQGTGTAPSPLH

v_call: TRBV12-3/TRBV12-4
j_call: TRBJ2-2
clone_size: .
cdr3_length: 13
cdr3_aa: ASSSDRANTGELF

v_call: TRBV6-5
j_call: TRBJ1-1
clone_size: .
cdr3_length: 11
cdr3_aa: ASSRVVYTEAF

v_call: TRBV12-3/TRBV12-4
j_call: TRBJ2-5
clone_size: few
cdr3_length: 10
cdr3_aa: ASSLPSQTQY

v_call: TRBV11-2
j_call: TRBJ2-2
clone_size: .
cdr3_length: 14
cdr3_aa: ASSLRGSGGARELF

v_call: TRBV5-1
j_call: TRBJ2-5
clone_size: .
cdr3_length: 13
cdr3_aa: ASSFQGGGSETQY